A selection of T cell receptor beta chains follows, all from one sample in a study of blood T cell repertoires in COVID-19. Method: immunoSEQ multiplex PCR; TCRdb's copy keeps in-frame clones and lacks some. This sample has about 370,000 clones, with roughly 86% found just once. The sequenced sample consisted of peripheral blood. The receptor source for this set is a woman under 40 with COVID-19, enrolled during active disease. The CDR3 runs from the conserved cysteine through the conserved F or W.

j_call cdr3_length v_call cdr3_aa
TRBJ1-4 17 TRBV29-1 CSVGGQGSTAVGEKLFF
TRBJ2-1 16 TRBV24-1 CATSDRSGGVYNEQFF
TRBJ2-7 16 TRBV5-1 CASSTDVGDRSYEQYF
TRBJ2-7 13 TRBV5-6 CASCLGTAYEQYF
TRBJ2-7 9 TRBV5-8 CASGGEQYF
TRBJ1-4 13 TRBV6-5 CASSYSQAGKLFF
TRBJ2-7 13 TRBV6-5 CASSRGSRYEQYF
TRBJ1-1 14 TRBV12-5 CASGYDGMNTEAFF
TRBJ2-5 16 TRBV19 CASSIAPLAGRETQYF
TRBJ2-5 14 TRBV6-5 CASKSGDFQETQYF
TRBJ2-7 14 TRBV28 CASSIGTASYEQYF
TRBJ2-2 14 TRBV5-1 CASKWTANTGELFF
TRBJ2-1 14 TRBV2 CASSEAGPNNEQFF
TRBJ1-5 14 TRBV28 CASSALRSNQPQHF
TRBJ2-7 15 TRBV6-5 CASSTSGRSSYEQYF